This paragraph covers one TCR beta chain sequence. As processed by the authors: Nucleated cell counts were estimated from reference gene primer amplification. Generated by immunoSEQ multiplex PCR, the TCRdb table keeps only in-frame clones and is missing some. V and J calls and clone size come straight from that table; D and trimming were deduced from the DNA. The sample has some 390,000 clones; roughly 86% are singletons. The sample comes from a study of blood T cell repertoires in COVID-19. About the research overall: Spain, Italy and the United States supplied samples that represented acute and convalescent COVID-19. PBMCs, B-cell-depleted T cells, or T cells were the source of the cDNA or gDNA that made up the material.

The CDR3 is 15 amino acids. Trimming removed 4 bases at V and 3 bases at J, with 16 bases between. Germline loops: CDR1 MGHRA, CDR2 YSYEKL. V is TRBV4-1 and J is TRBJ2-7; unclear D gene. The specimen was peripheral blood. The sequence derives from a human donor in a cohort sampled during active COVID-19. The CDR3 here is CASSPSARGDYEQYF. Here the CDR3 DNA reads TGCGCCAGCAGCCCCTCCGCTAGAGGTGACTACGAGCAGTACTTC.